This T cell receptor beta chain comes out of a study of metastatic and nonmetastatic thyroid tumors (dated by TCRdb to about 2020). Regarding the study in general: For patients with malignant and with benign thyroid disease, the researchers compared repertoires between peripheral blood samples and tumor or nodule tissue samples. General findings and caveats noted by the study authors: In both blood and tumor samples, TCR beta diversity was reported to be significantly higher in malignant tumors than in benign nodules.

None of the patients had been given any treatment before thyroid surgery. Patient clinical samples collected from the early 2010s to the late 2010s were retrospectively analysed using T-cell receptor beta sequencing. This clone has at least ten counts. The antigen it binds to is not known. No base quality information exists; no much larger clone differs at one position. V is clipped by 7 bases and J by 14 bases, and the sequence between their germline boundaries is 24 bases long. For CDR1 and CDR2, the germline V gene lists MDHEN and SYDVKM. The CDR3 spans 15 residues, from the cysteine through the phenylalanine. Kept here is only the CDR3 DNA, which spans 45 bases and is read in frame from base 1. The protocol used for the library was PCR. The sequencer listed for this sample is Illumina HiSeq 4000. The TCR beta-chain CDR3 region of each patient was profiled by high-throughput sequencing. In the authors' own workflow: Drawing on CDR3 differences between clinicopathological groups, the researchers built a classifier meant to tell apart patients with distant-metastatic papillary thyroid cancer. Repertoire diversity was assessed with the Shannon index, and tumor-blood repertoire similarity with the Morisita-Horn index. Starting from the raw public reads, TCRdb applied fastp trimming at Q25, assembled clones with MiXCR and retained in-frame beta chains. TCRdb's processing, not the authors', yielded these V and J calls. In this sample the table shows 100,000 or so clones, more than 13% of which occur a single time. The ten largest account for 3% to 4.5% of the sample.

The rearranged chain carries TRBV28 and TRBJ1-6, with a weak D call of TRBD1 (5 bases match). The sequenced sample was blood. The TCR sequence derives from a female donor with papillary thyroid cancer or a benign thyroid nodule (not recorded which). Some clones in this sample may be carry-over from other donors' samples. The DNA is TGTGCCAGCAAGGAGGGTGGAGGGGTACCTCAGTCCCTCCACTTT. It translates as CASKEGGGVPQSLHF.